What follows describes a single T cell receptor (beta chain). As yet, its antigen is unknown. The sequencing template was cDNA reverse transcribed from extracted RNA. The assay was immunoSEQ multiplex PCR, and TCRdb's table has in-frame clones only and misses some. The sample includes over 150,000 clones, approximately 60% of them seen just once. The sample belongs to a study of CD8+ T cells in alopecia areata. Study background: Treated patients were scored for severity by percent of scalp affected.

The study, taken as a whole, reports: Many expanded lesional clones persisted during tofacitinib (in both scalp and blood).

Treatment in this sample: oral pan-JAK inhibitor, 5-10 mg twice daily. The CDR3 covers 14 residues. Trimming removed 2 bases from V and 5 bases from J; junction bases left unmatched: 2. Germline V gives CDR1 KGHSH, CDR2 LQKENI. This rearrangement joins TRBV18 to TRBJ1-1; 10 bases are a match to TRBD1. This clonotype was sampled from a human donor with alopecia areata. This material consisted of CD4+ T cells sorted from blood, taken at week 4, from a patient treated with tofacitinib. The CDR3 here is CASSPMGQGTEAFF. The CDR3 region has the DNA TGTGCCAGCTCACCAATGGGACAGGGGACTGAAGCTTTCTTT.